This record covers a single TCR beta chain. This entry belongs to a study of blood T cell repertoires in COVID-19. Overall study context: From the United States, Italy and Spain came samples of acute and convalescent COVID-19. PBMCs, B-cell-depleted T cells, or T cells provided the cDNA or gDNA that made up the material.

In the study's own analysis: Amplification with reference gene primers provided the estimates of nucleated cell counts. Some clones are missing from TCRdb's copy, which holds only in-frame ones; the method was immunoSEQ multiplex PCR. That table supplies the V and J calls and clone size; D and trimming were determined from the DNA. This table holds fewer than 300,000 clones, over 70% found once. The CDR3 length is 15 residues. CDR1 and CDR2 (germline): MDHEN, SYDVKM. Trimming took 6 bases from V and 4 from J; bases not matched to a gene: 9. V gene TRBV28 combines with J gene TRBJ1-2; 9 nucleotides agree with TRBD1. The TCR sequence derives from a man aged 80 or over with acute or convalescent COVID-19. The specimen sequenced was peripheral blood. The CDR3 region has the DNA TGTGCCAGCAGGATGCCGGGACAGGGAAGCTATGGCTACACCTTC. Its protein is CASRMPGQGSYGYTF.